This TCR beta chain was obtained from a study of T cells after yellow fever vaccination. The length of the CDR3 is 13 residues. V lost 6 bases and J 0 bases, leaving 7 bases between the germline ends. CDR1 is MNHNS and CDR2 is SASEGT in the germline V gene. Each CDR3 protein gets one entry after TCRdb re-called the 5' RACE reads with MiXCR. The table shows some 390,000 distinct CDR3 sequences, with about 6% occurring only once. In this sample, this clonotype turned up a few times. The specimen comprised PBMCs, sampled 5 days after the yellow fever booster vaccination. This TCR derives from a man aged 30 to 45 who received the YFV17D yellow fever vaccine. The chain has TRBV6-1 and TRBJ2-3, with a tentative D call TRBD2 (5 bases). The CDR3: CASRQRSTDTQYF. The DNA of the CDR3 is TGTGCCAGCAGGCAGCGGAGCACAGATACGCAGTATTTT.